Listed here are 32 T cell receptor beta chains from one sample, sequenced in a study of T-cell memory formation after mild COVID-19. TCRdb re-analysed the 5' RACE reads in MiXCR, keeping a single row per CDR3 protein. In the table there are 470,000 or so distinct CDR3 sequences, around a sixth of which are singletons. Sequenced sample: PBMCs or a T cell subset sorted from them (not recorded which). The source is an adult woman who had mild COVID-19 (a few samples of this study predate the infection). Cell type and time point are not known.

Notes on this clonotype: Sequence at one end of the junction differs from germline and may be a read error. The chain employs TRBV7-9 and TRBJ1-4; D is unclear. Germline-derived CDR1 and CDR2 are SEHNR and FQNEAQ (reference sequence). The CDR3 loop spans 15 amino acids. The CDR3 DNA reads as TGTGCCAGCAGCCGAGCGACATCTTCTAACGAAAAACTGTTTTTT. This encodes CASSRATSSNEKLFF.

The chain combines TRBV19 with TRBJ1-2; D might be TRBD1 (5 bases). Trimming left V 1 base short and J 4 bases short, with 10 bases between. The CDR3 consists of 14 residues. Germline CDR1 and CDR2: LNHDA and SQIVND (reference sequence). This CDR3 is CASSIGGGVYGYTF. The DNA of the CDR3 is TGTGCCAGTAGTATAGGGGGCGGCGTCTATGGCTACACCTTC.

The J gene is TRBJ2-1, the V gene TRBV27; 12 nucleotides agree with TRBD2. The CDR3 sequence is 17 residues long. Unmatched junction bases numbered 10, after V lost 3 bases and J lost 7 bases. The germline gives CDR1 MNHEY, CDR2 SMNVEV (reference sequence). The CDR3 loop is CASSFRLAGGSGNEQFF. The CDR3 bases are TGTGCCAGCAGTTTTCGGCTAGCGGGGGGGTCGGGGAATGAGCAGTTCTTC.

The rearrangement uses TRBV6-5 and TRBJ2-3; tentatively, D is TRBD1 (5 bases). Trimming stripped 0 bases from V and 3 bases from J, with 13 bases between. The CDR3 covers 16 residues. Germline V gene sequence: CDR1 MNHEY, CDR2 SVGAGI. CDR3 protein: CASSYSIGHGTDTQYF. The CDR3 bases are TGTGCCAGCAGTTACTCGATTGGACATGGGACAGATACGCAGTATTTT.

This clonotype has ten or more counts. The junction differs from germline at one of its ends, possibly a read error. The CDR3 bases are TGCGCCAGCAGCTTGGATGGGGCCTACGAGCAGTACTTC. As protein: CASSLDGAYEQYF. The V call is TRBV12-3 or TRBV12-4, the J call TRBJ2-7; D not certain. This CDR3 is 13 amino acids long.

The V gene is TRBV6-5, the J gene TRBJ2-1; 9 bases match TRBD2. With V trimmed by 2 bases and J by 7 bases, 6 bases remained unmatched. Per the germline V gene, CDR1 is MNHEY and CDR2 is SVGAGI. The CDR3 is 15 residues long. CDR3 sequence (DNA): TGTGCCAGCAGTTACATGGGTAGCGGGAGTAATGAGCAGTTCTTC. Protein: CASSYMGSGSNEQFF.

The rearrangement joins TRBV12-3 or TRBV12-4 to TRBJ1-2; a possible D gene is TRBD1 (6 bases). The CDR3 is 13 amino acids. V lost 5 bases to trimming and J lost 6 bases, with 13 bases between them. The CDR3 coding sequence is TGTGCCAGCAGTACCTGGGCAGGGGATGGCTACACCTTC. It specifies CASSTWAGDGYTF.

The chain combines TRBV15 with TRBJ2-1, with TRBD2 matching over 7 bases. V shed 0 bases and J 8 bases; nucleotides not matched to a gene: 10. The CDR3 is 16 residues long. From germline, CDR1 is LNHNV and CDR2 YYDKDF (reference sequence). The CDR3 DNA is TGTGCCACCAGCAGAGAGTCTGGACTAGTGTACGATGAGCAGTTCTTC. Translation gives CATSRESGLVYDEQFF.

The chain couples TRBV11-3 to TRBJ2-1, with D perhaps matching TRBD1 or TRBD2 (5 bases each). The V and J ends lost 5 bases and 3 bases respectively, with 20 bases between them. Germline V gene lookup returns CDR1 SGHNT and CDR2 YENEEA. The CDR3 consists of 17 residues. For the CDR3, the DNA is TGTGCCAGCAGCGCCCACCTAAGGGACGAAGTCTACAATGAGCAGTTCTTC. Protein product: CASSAHLRDEVYNEQFF.

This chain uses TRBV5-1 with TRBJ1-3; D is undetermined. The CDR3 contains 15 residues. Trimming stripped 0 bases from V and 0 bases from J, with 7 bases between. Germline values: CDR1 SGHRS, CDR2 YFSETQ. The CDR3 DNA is TGCGCCAGCAGCTTGGAGCACACCTCTGGAAACACCATATATTTT. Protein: CASSLEHTSGNTIYF.

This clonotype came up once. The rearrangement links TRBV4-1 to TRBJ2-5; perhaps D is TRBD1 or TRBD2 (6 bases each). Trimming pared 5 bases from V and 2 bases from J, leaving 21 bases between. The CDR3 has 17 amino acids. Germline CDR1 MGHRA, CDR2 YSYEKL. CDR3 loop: CASSKRGASVRQETQYF. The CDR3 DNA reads TGCGCCAGCAGCAAGAGGGGGGCTAGCGTCAGACAAGAGACCCAGTACTTC.

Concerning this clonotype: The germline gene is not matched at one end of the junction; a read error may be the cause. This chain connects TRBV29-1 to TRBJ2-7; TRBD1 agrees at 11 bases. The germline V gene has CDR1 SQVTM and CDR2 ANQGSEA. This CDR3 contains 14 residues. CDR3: CSVEAGTGGYEQYF. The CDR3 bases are TGCAGCGTCGAAGCGGGGACAGGGGGCTACGAGCAGTACTTC.

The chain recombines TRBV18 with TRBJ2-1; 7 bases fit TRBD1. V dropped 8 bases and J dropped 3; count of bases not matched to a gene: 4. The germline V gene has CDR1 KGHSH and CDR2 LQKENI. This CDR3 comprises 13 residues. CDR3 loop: CASTRQGYNEQFF. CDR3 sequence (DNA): TGTGCCAGCACACGACAGGGCTACAATGAGCAGTTCTTC.

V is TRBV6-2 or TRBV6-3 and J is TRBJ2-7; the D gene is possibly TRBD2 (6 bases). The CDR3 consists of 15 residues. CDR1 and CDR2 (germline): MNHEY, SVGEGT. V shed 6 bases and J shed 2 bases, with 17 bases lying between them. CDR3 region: CASRRGLASTYEQYF. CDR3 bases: TGTGCCAGCAGGCGGGGTCTAGCGTCAACCTACGAGCAGTACTTC.

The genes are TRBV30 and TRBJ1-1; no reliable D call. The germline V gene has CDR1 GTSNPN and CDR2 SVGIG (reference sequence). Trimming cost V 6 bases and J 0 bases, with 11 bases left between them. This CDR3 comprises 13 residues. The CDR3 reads CACSMGMNTEAFF. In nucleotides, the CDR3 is TGTGCCTGCTCCATGGGAATGAACACTGAAGCTTTCTTT.

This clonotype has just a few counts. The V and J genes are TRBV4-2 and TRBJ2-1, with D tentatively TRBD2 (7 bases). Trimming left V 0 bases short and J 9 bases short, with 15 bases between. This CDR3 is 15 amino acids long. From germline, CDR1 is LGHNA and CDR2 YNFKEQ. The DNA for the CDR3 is TGTGCCAGCAGCCAAGAGGGGGGCGGGAGCAGTGAGCAGTTCTTC. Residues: CASSQEGGGSSEQFF.

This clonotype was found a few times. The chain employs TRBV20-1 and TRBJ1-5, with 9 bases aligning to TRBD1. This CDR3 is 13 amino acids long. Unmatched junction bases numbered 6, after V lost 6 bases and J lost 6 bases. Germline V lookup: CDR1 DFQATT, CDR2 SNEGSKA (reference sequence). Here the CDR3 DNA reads TGCAGTGCCGCCGGGACAGGGTCTCAGCCCCAGCATTTT. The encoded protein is CSAAGTGSQPQHF.

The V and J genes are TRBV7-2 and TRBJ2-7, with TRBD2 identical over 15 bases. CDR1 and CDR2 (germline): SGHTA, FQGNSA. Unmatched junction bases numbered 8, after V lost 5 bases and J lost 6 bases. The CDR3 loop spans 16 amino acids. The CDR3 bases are TGTGCCAGCAGCCGGACTAGCGGGAGGGCCTTGGGCGAGCAGTACTTC. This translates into CASSRTSGRALGEQYF.

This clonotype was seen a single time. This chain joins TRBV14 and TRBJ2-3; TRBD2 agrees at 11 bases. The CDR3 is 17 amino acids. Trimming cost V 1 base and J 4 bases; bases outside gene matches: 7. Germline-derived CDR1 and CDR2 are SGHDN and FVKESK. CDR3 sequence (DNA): TGTGCCAGCAGCCAAGTTTCGGGACTAGCGGTCGCAGATACGCAGTATTTT. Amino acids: CASSQVSGLAVADTQYF.

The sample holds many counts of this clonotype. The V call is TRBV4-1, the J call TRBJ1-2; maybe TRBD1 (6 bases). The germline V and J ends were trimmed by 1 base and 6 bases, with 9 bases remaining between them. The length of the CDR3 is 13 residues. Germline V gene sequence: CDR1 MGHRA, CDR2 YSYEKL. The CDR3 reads CASSQVGANGYTF. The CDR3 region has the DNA TGCGCCAGCAGCCAAGTGGGGGCGAATGGCTACACCTTC.

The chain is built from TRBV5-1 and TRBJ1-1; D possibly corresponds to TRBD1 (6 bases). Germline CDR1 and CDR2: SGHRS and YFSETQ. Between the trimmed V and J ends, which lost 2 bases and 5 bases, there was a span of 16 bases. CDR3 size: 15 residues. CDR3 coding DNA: TGCGCCAGCAGCTTCCAGGAGGGGAGGGGGACTGAAGCTTTCTTT. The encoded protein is CASSFQEGRGTEAFF.

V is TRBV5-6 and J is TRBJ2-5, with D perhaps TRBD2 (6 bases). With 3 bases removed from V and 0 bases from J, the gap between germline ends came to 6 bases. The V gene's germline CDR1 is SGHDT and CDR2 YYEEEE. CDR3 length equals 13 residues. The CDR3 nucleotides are TGTGCCAGCAGCTGGGACTACCAAGAGACCCAGTACTTC. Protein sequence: CASSWDYQETQYF.

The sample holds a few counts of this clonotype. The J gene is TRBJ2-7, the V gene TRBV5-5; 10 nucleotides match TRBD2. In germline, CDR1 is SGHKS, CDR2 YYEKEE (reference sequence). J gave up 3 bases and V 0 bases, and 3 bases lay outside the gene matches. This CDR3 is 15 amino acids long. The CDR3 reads CASSLELAGIYEQYF. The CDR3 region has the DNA TGTGCCAGCAGCTTGGAACTAGCGGGGATCTACGAGCAGTACTTC.

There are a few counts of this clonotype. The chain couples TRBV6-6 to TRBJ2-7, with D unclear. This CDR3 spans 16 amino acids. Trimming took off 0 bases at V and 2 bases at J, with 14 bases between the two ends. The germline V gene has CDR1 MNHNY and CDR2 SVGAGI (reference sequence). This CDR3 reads CASSYSISWGAYEQYF. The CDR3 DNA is TGTGCCAGCAGTTACTCGATTTCATGGGGTGCCTACGAGCAGTACTTC.

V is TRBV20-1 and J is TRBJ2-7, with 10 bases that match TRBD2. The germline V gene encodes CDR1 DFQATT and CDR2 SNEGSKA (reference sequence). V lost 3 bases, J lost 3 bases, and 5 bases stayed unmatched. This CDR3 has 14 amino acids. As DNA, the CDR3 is TGCAGTGCTAGGCCCCCTAGCGGGGGCTACGAGCAGTACTTC. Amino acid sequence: CSARPPSGGYEQYF.

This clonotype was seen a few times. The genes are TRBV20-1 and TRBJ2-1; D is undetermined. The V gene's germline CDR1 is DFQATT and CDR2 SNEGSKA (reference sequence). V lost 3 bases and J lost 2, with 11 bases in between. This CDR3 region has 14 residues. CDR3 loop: CSARDLLAYNEQFF. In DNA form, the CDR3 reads TGCAGTGCTAGGGATCTGTTGGCCTACAATGAGCAGTTCTTC.

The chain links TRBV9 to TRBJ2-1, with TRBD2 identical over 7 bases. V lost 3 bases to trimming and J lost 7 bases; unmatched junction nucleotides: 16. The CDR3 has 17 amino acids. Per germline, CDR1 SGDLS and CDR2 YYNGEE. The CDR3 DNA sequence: TGTGCCAGCAGCGAGGGCCCCCCCGGACTAGGTCCTAATGAGCAGTTCTTC. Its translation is CASSEGPPGLGPNEQFF.

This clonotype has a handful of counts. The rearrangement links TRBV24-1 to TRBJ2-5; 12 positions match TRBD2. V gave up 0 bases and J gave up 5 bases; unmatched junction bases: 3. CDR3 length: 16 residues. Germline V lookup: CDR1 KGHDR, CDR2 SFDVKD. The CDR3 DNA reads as TGTGCCACCAGTGATTTGGCCACTAGCGGGAGGGAGACCCAGTACTTC. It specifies CATSDLATSGRETQYF.

As DNA, the CDR3 is TGTGCCACCAGTGATCCCGGGACGGGCGAAGAGACCCAGTACTTC. The encoded protein is CATSDPGTGEETQYF. This chain links TRBV24-1 with TRBJ2-5; D is perhaps TRBD1 or TRBD2 (5 bases each). Germline loops: CDR1 KGHDR, CDR2 SFDVKD. V was pared by 3 bases and J by 3 bases, with 13 bases between. The CDR3 loop spans 15 amino acids.

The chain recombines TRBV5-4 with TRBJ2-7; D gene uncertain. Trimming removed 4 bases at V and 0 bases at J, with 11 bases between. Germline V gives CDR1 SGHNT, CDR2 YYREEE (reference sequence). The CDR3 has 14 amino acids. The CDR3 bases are TGTGCCAGCAGCCTAGACGGGCTCTCCTACGAGCAGTACTTC. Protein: CASSLDGLSYEQYF.

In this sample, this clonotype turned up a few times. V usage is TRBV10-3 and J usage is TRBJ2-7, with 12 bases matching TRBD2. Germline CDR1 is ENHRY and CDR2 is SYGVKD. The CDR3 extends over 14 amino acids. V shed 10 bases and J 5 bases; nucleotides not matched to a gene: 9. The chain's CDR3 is CATSLAGGMNEQYF. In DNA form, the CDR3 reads TGTGCCACCTCACTAGCGGGAGGTATGAACGAGCAGTACTTC.

CDR3 region: CASSAGEGGNYNEQFF. CDR3 DNA: TGTGCCAGCAGCGCCGGGGAGGGGGGCAACTACAATGAGCAGTTCTTC. This chain joins TRBV9 and TRBJ2-1; TRBD2 is a possible D gene (7 bases). CDR3 length: 16 residues. The germline CDR1 and CDR2 sequences are SGDLS and YYNGEE. V lost 3 bases, J lost 3 bases, and 16 bases lay in between.